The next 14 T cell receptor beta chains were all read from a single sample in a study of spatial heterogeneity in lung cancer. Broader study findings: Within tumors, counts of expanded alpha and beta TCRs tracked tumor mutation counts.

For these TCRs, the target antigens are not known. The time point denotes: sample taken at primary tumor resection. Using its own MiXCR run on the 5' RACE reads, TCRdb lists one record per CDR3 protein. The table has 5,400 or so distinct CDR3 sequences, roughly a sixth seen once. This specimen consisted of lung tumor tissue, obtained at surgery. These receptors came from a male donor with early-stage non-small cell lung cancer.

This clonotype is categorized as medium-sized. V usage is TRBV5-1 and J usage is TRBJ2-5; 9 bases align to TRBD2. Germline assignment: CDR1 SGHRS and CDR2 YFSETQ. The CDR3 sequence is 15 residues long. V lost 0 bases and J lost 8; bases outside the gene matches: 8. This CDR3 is CASSLEAGGAGTQYF. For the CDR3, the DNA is TGCGCCAGCAGCTTGGAAGCGGGGGGTGCCGGCACCCAGTACTTC.

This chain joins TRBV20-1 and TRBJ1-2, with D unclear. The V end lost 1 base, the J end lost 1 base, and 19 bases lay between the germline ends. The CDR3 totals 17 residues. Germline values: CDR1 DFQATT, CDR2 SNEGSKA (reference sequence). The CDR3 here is CSARGSVWEAFNYGYTF. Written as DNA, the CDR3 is TGCAGTGCTAGAGGTAGCGTCTGGGAAGCGTTTAACTATGGCTACACCTTC.

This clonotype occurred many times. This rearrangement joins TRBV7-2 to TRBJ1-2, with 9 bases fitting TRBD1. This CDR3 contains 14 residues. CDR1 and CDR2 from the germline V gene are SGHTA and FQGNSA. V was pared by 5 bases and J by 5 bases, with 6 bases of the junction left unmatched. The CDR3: CASSAGQGGYGYTF. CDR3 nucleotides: TGTGCCAGCAGCGCGGGACAGGGAGGGTATGGCTACACCTTC.

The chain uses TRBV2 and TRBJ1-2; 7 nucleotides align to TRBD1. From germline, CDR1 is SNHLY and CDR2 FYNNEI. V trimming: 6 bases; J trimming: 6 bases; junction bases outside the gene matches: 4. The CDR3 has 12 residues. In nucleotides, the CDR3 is TGTGCCAGCAGATCAGGACAGGATGGCTACACCTTC. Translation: CASRSGQDGYTF.

CDR3 DNA: TGTGCCAGCAGCCCGCAGGCCCAACAGCCCCAGCATTTT. Translated: CASSPQAQQPQHF. The chain is built from TRBV5-5 and TRBJ1-5; D remains unclear. This CDR3 region has 13 residues. Germline V gene data show CDR1 as SGHKS and CDR2 as YYEKEE (reference sequence). Trimming left V 4 bases short and J 7 bases short, with 12 bases between. Filled out from reference TRBV5-5 and TRBJ1-5, the complete variable domain reads DAGVTQSPTHLIKTRGQQVTLRCSPISGHKSVSWYQQVLGQGPQFIFQYYEKEERGRGNFPDRFSARQFPNYSSELNVNALLLGDSALYLCASSPQAQQPQHFGDGTRLSIL.

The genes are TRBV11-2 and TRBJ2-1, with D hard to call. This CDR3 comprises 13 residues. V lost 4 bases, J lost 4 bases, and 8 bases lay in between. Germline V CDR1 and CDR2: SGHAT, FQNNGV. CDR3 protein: CASSSGPYNEQFF. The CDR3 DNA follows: TGTGCCAGCAGCTCAGGCCCTTACAATGAGCAGTTCTTC. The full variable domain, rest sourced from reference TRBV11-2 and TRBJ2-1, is EAGVAQSPRYKIIEKRQSVAFWCNPISGHATLYWYQQILGQGPKLLIQFQNNGVVDDSQLPKDRFSAERLKGVDSTLKIQPAKLEDSAVYLCASSSGPYNEQFFGPGTRLTVL.

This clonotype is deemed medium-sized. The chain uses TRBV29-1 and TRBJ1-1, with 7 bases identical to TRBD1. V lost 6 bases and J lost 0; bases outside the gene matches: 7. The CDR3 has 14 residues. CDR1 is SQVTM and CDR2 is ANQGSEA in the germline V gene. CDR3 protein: CSVNYRGMNTEAFF. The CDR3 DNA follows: TGCAGCGTAAACTACAGGGGTATGAACACTGAAGCTTTCTTT.

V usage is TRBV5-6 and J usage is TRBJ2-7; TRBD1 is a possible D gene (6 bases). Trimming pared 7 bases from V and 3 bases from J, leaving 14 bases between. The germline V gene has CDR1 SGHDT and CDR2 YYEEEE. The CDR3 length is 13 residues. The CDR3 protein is CASSRTALYEQYF. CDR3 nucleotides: TGTGCCAGCTCGAGGACAGCCCTCTACGAGCAGTACTTC.

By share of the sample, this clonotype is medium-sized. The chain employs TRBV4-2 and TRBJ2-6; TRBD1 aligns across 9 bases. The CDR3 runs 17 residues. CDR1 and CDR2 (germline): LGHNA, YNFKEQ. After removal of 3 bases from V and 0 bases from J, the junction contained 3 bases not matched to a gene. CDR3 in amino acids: CASSQGTGTSGANVLTF. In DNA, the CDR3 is TGTGCCAGCAGCCAGGGGACAGGGACCTCTGGGGCCAACGTCCTGACTTTC.

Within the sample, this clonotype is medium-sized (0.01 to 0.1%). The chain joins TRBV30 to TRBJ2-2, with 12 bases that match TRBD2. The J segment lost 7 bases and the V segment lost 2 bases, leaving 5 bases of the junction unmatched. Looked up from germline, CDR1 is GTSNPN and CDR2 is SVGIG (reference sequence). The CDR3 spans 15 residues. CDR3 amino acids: CAWSRLAGDHGELFF. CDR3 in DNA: TGTGCCTGGAGTAGACTAGCGGGAGATCACGGGGAGCTGTTTTTT. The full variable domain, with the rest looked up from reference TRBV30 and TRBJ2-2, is SQTIHQWPATLVQPVGSPLSLECTVEGTSNPNLYWYRQAAGRGLQLLFYSVGIGQISSEVPQNLSASRPQDRQFILSSKKLLLSDSGFYLCAWSRLAGDHGELFFGEGSRLTVL.

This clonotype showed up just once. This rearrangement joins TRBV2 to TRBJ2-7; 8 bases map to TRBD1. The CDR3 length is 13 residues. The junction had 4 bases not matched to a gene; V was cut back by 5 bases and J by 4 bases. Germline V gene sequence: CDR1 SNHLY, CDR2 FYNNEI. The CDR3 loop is CASSRDRTYEQYF. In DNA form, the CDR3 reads TGTGCCAGCAGTCGGGACAGGACGTACGAGCAGTACTTC.

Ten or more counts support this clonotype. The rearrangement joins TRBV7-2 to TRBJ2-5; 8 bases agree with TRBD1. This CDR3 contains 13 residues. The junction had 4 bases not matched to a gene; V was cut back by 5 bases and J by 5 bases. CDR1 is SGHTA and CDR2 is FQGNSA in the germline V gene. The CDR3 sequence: CASSRQGKETQYF. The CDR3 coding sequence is TGTGCCAGCAGCCGACAGGGGAAGGAGACCCAGTACTTC.

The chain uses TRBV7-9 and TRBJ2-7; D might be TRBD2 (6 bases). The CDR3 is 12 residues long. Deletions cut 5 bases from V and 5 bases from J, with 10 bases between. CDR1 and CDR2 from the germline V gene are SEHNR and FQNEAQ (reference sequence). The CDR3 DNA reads TGTGCCAGCAGCCCAACGGGGGACGAGCAGTACTTC. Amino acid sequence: CASSPTGDEQYF.

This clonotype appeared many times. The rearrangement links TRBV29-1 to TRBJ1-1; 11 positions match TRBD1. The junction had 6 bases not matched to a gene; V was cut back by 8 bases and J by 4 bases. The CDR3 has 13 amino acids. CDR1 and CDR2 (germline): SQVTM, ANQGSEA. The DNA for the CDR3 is TGCAGCACCAGGACAGGGGGCATCACTGAAGCTTTCTTT. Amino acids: CSTRTGGITEAFF.